This T cell receptor (beta chain) was recorded in a study of CD8+ T cells in alopecia areata. Sequencing templates came from extracted RNA that was reverse transcribed into cDNA. Using immunoSEQ multiplex PCR, the repertoire was profiled, and TCRdb retains in-frame clones only, with some absent. The sample shows roughly 140,000 clones, around 50% of them seen only once. Unmatched junction bases numbered 10, after V lost 5 bases and J lost 4 bases. Germline values: CDR1 SQVTM, CDR2 ANQGSEA. The CDR3 is 15 residues long. The sample consisted of CD8+ T cells sorted from blood, taken at week 0. The sequence came from a human donor with alopecia areata. The rearrangement joins TRBV29-1 to TRBJ2-1; 8 bases map to TRBD1. The CDR3 region is CSVPIDRGRYNEQFF. CDR3 coding DNA: TGCAGCGTTCCAATCGACAGGGGACGGTACAATGAGCAGTTCTTC.